This T cell receptor beta chain comes out of a study of cytomegalovirus exposure and HLA in healthy donors. At the level of the study: In an earlier analysis, almost 120 million unique TCR beta sequences were found from 150 million to 200 million T cells.

Concerning this clone: Its cognate antigen is unknown.

Study findings and constraints: After further analysis at a later stage, 17,000 or so TCR beta sequences were associated with HLA alleles at 0.05 false discovery rate. Most CMV-associated TCR beta chains were later found to appear HLA-restricted. Confirmation in vitro established that a few CMV-associated chains were specific for CMV antigens.

The CDR3 runs 14 residues. From germline, CDR1 is ENHRY and CDR2 SYGVKD. V lost 3 bases, J lost 4 bases, and 11 bases lay in between. PCR primers comprised 60 Vbeta and 13 Jbeta primers. Sequenced by immunoSEQ multiplex PCR; TCRdb stores in-frame clones only, minus some. The table includes 170,000 or so clones, over 75% detected once. This sequence joins TRBV10-3 and TRBJ2-3, with a weak D call TRBD2 (6 bases). This clonotype originated in a woman between 50 and 59 years old in good health and CMV-seropositive. Sequencing input: PBMCs. For the CDR3, the DNA is TGTGCCATCAGTGATGGGACTGATGCAGATACGCAGTATTTT. Translated, it gives CAISDGTDADTQYF.